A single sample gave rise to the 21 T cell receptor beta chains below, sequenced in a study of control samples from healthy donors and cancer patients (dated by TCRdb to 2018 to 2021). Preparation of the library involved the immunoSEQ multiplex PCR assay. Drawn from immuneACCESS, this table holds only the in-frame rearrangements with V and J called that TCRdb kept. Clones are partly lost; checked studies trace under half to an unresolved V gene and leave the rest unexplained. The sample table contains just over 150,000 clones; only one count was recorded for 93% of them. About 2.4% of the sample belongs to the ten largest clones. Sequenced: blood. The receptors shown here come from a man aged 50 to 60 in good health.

CDR3 amino acids: CAWSAQGGEQYF. CDR3 DNA: TGTGCCTGGAGTGCGCAGGGGGGCGAGCAGTACTTC. The chain combines TRBV30 with TRBJ2-7, with D possibly TRBD1 on 7 matching bases. The V end was cut by 1 base, the J end by 6 bases, with 10 bases between. Per germline, CDR1 GTSNPN and CDR2 SVGIG (reference sequence). The CDR3 has 12 residues.

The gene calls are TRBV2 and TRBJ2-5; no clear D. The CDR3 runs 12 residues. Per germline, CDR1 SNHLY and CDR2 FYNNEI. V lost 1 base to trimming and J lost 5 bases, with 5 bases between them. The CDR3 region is CASSEVWETQYF. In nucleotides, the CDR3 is TGTGCCAGCAGTGAAGTGTGGGAGACCCAGTACTTC. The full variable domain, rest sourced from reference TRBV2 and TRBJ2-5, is EPEVTQTPSHQVTQMGQEVILRCVPISNHLYFYWYRQILGQKVEFLVSFYNNEISEKSEIFDDQFSVERPDGSNFTLKIRSTKLEDSAMYFCASSEVWETQYFGPGTRLLVL.

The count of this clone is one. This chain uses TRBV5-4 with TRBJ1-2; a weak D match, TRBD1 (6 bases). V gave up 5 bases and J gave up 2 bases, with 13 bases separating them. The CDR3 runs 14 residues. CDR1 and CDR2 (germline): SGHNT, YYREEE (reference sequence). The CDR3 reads CASSPDRNNYGYTF. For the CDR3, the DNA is TGTGCCAGCAGTCCGGACAGAAACAACTATGGCTACACCTTC.

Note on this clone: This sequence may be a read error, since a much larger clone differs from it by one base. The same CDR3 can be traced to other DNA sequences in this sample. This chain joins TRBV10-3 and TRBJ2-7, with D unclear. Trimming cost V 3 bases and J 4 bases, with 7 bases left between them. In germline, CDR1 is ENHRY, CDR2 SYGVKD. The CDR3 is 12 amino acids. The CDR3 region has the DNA TGTGCCATCAGTGACCCGCCGTACGAGCAGTACTTC. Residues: CAISDPPYEQYF.

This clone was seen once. The CDR3 sequence is CASAPASGSHNEQFF. Here the CDR3 DNA reads TGTGCTAGTGCCCCGGCTAGTGGGTCCCATAATGAGCAGTTCTTC. The V call is TRBV12-5, the J call TRBJ2-1, with D unresolved. The CDR3 runs 15 residues. Trimming removed 7 bases at V and 7 bases at J, with 20 bases between. The germline CDR1 and CDR2 sequences are LGHNT and FRNRAP.

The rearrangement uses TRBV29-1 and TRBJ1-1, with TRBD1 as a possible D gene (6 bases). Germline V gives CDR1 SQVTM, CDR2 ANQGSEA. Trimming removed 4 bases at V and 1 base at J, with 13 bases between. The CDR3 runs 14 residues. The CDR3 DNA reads TGCAGCGTTGTTATGGGGGGCTGGAACACTGAAGCTTTCTTT. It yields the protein CSVVMGGWNTEAFF.

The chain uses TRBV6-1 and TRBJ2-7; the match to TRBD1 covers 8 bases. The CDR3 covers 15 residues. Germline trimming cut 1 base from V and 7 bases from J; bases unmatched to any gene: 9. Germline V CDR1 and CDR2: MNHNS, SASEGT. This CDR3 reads CASSEGETGVREQYF. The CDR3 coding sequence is TGTGCCAGCAGTGAAGGGGAGACAGGGGTAAGAGAGCAGTACTTC.

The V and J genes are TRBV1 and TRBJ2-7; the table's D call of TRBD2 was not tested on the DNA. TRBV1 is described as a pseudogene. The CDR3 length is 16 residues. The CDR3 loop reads CTSSQDTSGRLYEQYF. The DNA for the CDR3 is TGCACCAGCAGCCAAGATACTAGCGGGCGCCTCTACGAGCAGTACTTC.

This CDR3 is CASSPILNTEAFF. The DNA of the CDR3 is TGTGCCAGCTCACCAATACTGAACACTGAAGCTTTCTTT. This chain uses TRBV18 with TRBJ1-1; D unresolved. V was cut by 2 bases and J by 0 bases, with 4 bases left in between. Per germline, CDR1 KGHSH and CDR2 LQKENI. There are 13 residues in the CDR3.

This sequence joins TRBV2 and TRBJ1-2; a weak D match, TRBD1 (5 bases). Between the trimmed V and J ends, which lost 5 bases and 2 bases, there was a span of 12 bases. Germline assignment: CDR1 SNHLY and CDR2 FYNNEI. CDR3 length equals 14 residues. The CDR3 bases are TGTGCCAGCAGTTATCTTGCAGGGAACTATGGCTACACCTTC. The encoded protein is CASSYLAGNYGYTF.

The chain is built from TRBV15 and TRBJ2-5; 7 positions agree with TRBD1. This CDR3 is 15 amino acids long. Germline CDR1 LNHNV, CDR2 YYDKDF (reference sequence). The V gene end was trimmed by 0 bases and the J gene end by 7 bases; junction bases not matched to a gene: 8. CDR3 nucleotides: TGTGCCACCAGCAGAGATATGGTCCAGGGGGTGACCCAGTACTTC. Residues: CATSRDMVQGVTQYF.

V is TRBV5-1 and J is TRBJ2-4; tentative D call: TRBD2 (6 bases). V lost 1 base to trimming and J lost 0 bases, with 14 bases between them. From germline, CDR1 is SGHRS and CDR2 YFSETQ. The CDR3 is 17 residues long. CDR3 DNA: TGCGCCAGCAGCTTGTTGCGGGACGCTTCAGCCAAAAACATTCAGTACTTC. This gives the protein CASSLLRDASAKNIQYF.

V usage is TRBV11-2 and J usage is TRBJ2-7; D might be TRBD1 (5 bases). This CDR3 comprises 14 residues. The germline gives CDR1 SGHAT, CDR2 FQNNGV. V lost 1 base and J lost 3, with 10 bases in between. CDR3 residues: CASSLGSRDYEQYF. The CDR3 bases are TGTGCCAGCAGCTTAGGTTCCAGGGACTACGAGCAGTACTTC.

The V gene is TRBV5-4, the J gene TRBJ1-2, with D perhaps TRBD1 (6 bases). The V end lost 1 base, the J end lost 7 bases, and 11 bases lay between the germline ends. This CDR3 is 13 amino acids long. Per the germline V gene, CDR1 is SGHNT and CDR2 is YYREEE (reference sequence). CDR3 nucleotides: TGTGCCAGCAGCTTGTCCAGGGGACTTGGCTACACCTTC. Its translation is CASSLSRGLGYTF.

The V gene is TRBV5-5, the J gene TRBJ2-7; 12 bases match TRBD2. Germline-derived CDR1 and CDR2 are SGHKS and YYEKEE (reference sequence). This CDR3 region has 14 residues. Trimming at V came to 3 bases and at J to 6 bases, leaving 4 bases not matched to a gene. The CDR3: CASSSRLAGVEQYF. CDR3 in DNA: TGTGCCAGCAGCTCTAGACTAGCGGGAGTCGAGCAGTACTTC. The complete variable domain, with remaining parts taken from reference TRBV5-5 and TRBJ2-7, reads DAGVTQSPTHLIKTRGQQVTLRCSPISGHKSVSWYQQVLGQGPQFIFQYYEKEERGRGNFPDRFSARQFPNYSSELNVNALLLGDSALYLCASSSRLAGVEQYFGPGTRLTVT.

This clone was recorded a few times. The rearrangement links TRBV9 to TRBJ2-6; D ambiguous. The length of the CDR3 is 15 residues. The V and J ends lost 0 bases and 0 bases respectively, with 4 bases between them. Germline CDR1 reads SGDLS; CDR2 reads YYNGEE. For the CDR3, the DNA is TGTGCCAGCAGCGTAGAGCCCTCTGGGGCCAACGTCCTGACTTTC. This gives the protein CASSVEPSGANVLTF.

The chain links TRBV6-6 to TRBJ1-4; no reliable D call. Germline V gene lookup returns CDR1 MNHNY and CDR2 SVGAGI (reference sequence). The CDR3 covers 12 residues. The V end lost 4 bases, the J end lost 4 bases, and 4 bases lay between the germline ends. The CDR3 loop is CASSWVNEKLFF. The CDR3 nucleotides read TGTGCCAGCAGTTGGGTTAATGAAAAACTGTTTTTT.

In DNA, the CDR3 is TGTGCCAGCAGTTGGACCCCTGGGGCTTCTCCCTACGAGCAGTACTTC. It encodes CASSWTPGASPYEQYF. The chain links TRBV6-6 to TRBJ2-7, with D maybe TRBD1 (5 bases). Germline CDR1 reads MNHNY; CDR2 reads SVGAGI (reference sequence). The CDR3 length is 16 residues. Deletions cut 4 bases from V and 2 bases from J, with 18 bases between.

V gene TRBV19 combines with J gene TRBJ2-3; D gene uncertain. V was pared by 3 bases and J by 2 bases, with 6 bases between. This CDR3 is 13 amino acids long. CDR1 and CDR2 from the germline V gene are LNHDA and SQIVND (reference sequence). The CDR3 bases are TGTGCCAGTAGTATGTCCGACACAGATACGCAGTATTTT. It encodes CASSMSDTDTQYF. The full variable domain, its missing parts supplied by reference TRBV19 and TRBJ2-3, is DGGITQSPKYLFRKEGQNVTLSCEQNLNHDAMYWYRQDPGQGLRLIYYSQIVNDFQKGDIAEGYSVSREKKESFPLTVTSAQKNPTAFYLCASSMSDTDTQYFGPGTRLTVL.

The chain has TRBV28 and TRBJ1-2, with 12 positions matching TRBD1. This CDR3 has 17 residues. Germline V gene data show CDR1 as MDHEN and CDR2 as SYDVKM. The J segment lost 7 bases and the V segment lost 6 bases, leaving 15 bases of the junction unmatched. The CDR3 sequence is CASSSGTGGARIRGYTF. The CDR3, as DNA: TGTGCCAGCAGCTCCGGGACAGGGGGCGCAAGGATCCGTGGCTACACCTTC.

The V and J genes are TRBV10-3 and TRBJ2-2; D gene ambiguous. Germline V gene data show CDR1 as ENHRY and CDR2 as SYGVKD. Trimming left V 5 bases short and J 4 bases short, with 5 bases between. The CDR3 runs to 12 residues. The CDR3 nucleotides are TGTGCCATCAGTTTCCGCACCGGGGAGCTGTTTTTT. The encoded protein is CAISFRTGELFF.